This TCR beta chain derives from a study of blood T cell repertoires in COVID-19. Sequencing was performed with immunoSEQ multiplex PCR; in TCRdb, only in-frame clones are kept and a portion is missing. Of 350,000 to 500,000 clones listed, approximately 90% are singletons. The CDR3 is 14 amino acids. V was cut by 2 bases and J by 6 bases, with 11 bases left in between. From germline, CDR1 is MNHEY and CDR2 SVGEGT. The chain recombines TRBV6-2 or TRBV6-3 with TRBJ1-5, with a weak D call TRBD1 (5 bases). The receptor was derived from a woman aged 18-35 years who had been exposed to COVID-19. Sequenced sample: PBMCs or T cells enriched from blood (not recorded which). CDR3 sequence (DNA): TGTGCCAGCAGTTACGCTTCTACAGGTCAGCCCCAGCATTTT. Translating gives CASSYASTGQPQHF.